This is a list of T cell receptor beta chains from one sample in a study of tumor-infiltrating lymphocytes in primary liver carcinoma. Using its own MiXCR run on the multiplex PCR reads, TCRdb lists one record per CDR3 protein. In the table there are 35,000 to 45,000 distinct CDR3 sequences, roughly 77% of which are singletons. Sample: tumor-adjacent normal liver tissue. The receptor source for this set is a woman between 25 and 40 years old with primary liver carcinoma and hepatitis B virus infection. The CDR3 runs from the conserved cysteine through the conserved F or W. A D gene is named only where the DNA matches it firmly. A clone size is listed for some rows: how often the clone was seen (once, few, many), or a class if it is expanded.

size	D	V	J	CDR3	DNA
once	TRBD2	TRBV11-2	TRBJ2-7	CASSHGGTDSYEQYF	TGTGCCAGCAGCCACGGGGGGACCGATTCCTACGAGCAGTACTTC
-	-	TRBV7-9	TRBJ2-1	CASSSIRYNEQFF	TGTGCCAGCAGTTCGATACGATACAATGAGCAGTTCTTC
many	-	TRBV6-1	TRBJ2-7	CASSEGSRTAGRGQYF	TGTGCCAGCAGTGAAGGATCCCGGACAGCCGGTCGCGGGCAGTACTTC
-	-	TRBV4-2	TRBJ2-1	CASSQDLGVGMNNEQFF	TGTGCCAGCAGCCAAGATCTCGGAGTGGGAATGAACAATGAGCAGTTCTTC
-	-	TRBV6-5	TRBJ2-7	CASTLTAPGVNEQYF	TGTGCCAGTACCCTAACCGCGCCGGGGGTGAATGAGCAGTACTTC
-	TRBD1	TRBV6-6	TRBJ1-1	CASSSDRLNTKAFF	TGTGCCAGTAGTTCGGACAGGCTGAACACTAAAGCTTTCTTT
-	-	TRBV4-1	TRBJ2-4	CASSPETNRDTSKWYF	TGCGCCAGTAGTCCAGAGACGAATAGGGACACGAGCAAGTGGTACTTC
-	TRBD1	TRBV5-6	TRBJ2-7	CASSLGQGAYERYF	TGTGCCAGCAGCTTGGGACAGGGGGCCTACGAGCGGTACTTC
many	-	TRBV28	TRBJ1-5	CASSLTGRGGNQPQHF	TGTGCCAGCAGCCTAACAGGAAGGGGAGGCAATCAGCCCCAGCATTTT
-	-	TRBV4-1	TRBJ1-5	CASSKWGVNRQPQHF	TGTGCCAGCAGCAAATGGGGGGTTAATAGACAGCCCCAGCATTTT
-	TRBD1	TRBV12-3/TRBV12-4	TRBJ2-7	CASPGGQGAYERYF	TGTGCCAGCCCCGGGGGACAGGGAGCATATGAGCGGTACTTC
-	TRBD1	TRBV6-1	TRBJ2-5	CARSVLGGPEETQYF	TGTGCCAGAAGTGTACTAGGGGGCCCGGAAGAGACTCAGTACTTC
few	-	TRBV29-1	TRBJ2-1	CSVDGLAVTEQFF	TGCAGCGTGGATGGACTGGCCGTGACTGAGCAGTTCTTC
-	-	TRBV4-1	TRBJ1-6	CASSQGPRETNSPLHF	TGCGCCAGCAGCCAAGGCCCCCGGGAGACTAATTCACCCCTCCACTTT
-	TRBD1	TRBV6-5	TRBJ2-7	CGSSYSGQVDEQYF	TGTGGCAGCAGTTACTCAGGACAGGTGGACGAGCAGTACTTT
-	-	TRBV7-2	TRBJ2-5	CASRSGPPWGTQYF	TGTGCCAGCAGATCCGGCCCCCCATGGGGGACCCAGTACTTC
-	-	TRBV6-1	TRBJ2-6	CASNEAISGANLLTF	TGTGCCAGCAATGAAGCTATCTCTGGGGCCAACCTCCTGACTTTC
few	-	TRBV11-2	TRBJ2-1	CTSSLSVTNGQFF	TGTACCAGCAGCTTATCGGTTACCAATGGGCAGTTCTTC
many	TRBD2	TRBV7-9	TRBJ2-1	CASSLGTSGARNEQFF	TGTGCCAGCAGCTTAGGGACTAGCGGAGCTAGGAATGAGCAGTTCTTC
once	-	TRBV4-2	TRBJ2-1	CASSQENSNERFF	TGTGCCAGCAGCCAAGAGAATAGCAATGAGCGGTTCTTC
-	TRBD2	TRBV4-2	TRBJ2-7	CTSSQRTSVSYEQYF	TGTACCAGCAGCCAAAGGACTAGCGTCTCCTACGAGCAGTACTTT
-	-	TRBV11-2	TRBJ2-7	CASSTRTGRYEQYF	TGTGCCAGCAGCACAAGAACAGGGCGCTACGAGCAGTACTTC
-	TRBD1	TRBV11-3	TRBJ1-5	CASRYTGGYSNQPQHF	TGTGCTAGCAGATACACAGGGGGCTATAGCAATCAGCCCCAGCATTTT
-	-	TRBV6-6	TRBJ2-5	CTSSYSIGWETRYF	TGTACCAGCAGTTACTCGATAGGATGGGAGACCCGGTACTTC
-	TRBD2	TRBV4-2	TRBJ2-1	CASSQGPVIAGQNEQFF	TGTGCTAGCAGCCAAGGCCCCGTGATAGCGGGTCAAAATGAGCAGTTCTTC
-	-	TRBV12-3/TRBV12-4	TRBJ1-5	CAISSRKGGGRPQHF	TGTGCCATCAGTTCCCGTAAGGGTGGAGGCCGGCCCCAGCATTTT
many	TRBD2	TRBV12-3/TRBV12-4	TRBJ2-2	CATSPGGRASTGELFF	TGTGCCACTTCACCCGGCGGGAGGGCCAGCACCGGGGAGCTGTTTTTT
once	TRBD2	TRBV11-3	TRBJ2-2	CTSSLRRNSGRAGKGGELSF	TGTACCAGCAGCTTACGCCGGAATAGCGGGAGGGCCGGAAAGGGCGGGGAGCTGTCTTTT
many	TRBD1	TRBV6-2/TRBV6-3	TRBJ1-5	CASSYGTGGGQPQHF	TGTGCCAGCAGTTACGGGACAGGAGGGGGGCAGCCCCAGCATTTT
once	-	TRBV30	TRBJ1-2	CSWSVLNARTGQTF	TGTTCCTGGAGTGTTTTGAACGCGAGAACTGGCCAGACCTTC
-	TRBD2	TRBV4-1	TRBJ2-1	CASNQDSASGYDEKFF	TGCGCCAGCAACCAAGACTCGGCTAGCGGCTACGATGAGAAGTTCTTC
-	-	TRBV11-2	TRBJ1-6	CASSYSRRVSPPLHF	TGTGCCAGCAGCTACTCGCGAAGGGTCAGTCCACCCCTCCACTTT
-	-	TRBV11-2	TRBJ1-1	CASYQVTAFF	TGTGCCAGCTACCAGGTTACAGCTTTCTTT